This T cell receptor beta chain comes out of a study of blood T cell repertoires in COVID-19. Study context: The samples span acute and convalescent COVID-19 from the United States, Italy and Spain.

There are 14 residues in the CDR3. Germline V CDR1 and CDR2: MGHDK, SYGVNS. V trimming: 4 bases; J trimming: 2 bases; junction bases outside the gene matches: 3. Sequencing used immunoSEQ multiplex PCR; TCRdb keeps in-frame clones, though not all of them. The data contain 75,000 to 80,000 clones, about nine tenths of them seen just once; the ten biggest clones take up 8.5% to 9.5%. Sequencing was performed on peripheral blood. The sequence was obtained from a human donor in a cohort sampled during active COVID-19. The V and J genes are TRBV25-1 and TRBJ2-7, with 9 bases that match TRBD1. In nucleotides, the CDR3 is TGTGCCAGCAGTGCCGGGACAGGGCCCTACGAGCAGTACTTC. Translation gives CASSAGTGPYEQYF.